Shown below are 17 T cell receptor beta chains from a single sample sequenced in a study of shared clonotypes between healthy human individuals. The protocol was immunoSEQ multiplex PCR, while the TCRdb copy is restricted to in-frame clones and leaves out a portion. The data contain 600,000 to 700,000 clones, less than 80% of them singletons. Sequenced material: memory CD4+ T cells sorted from blood. The subset: CD45RA-negative fraction. These receptors all stem from a woman in her 30s in good health.

This clone was seen a handful of times. This chain links TRBV5-6 with TRBJ2-7, with 8 bases that match TRBD1. Trimming removed 0 bases from V and 5 bases from J; junction bases left unmatched: 16. The CDR3 extends over 18 amino acids. Germline V gene lookup returns CDR1 SGHDT and CDR2 YYEEEE. This CDR3 is CASSLAGGGTGVWDEQYF. The CDR3 DNA is TGTGCCAGCAGCTTGGCGGGTGGTGGGACAGGAGTATGGGACGAGCAGTACTTC.

The chain combines TRBV11-2 with TRBJ2-3, with 11 bases aligning to TRBD1. This CDR3 region has 15 residues. With V trimmed by 5 bases and J by 3 bases, 4 bases remained unmatched. CDR1 is SGHAT, CDR2 FQNNGV, per germline. CDR3 amino acids: CASSTGQGGTDTQYF. CDR3 DNA sequence: TGTGCCAGCAGCACGGGACAGGGGGGGACAGATACGCAGTATTTT.

V is TRBV5-8 and J is TRBJ1-1, with a possible D match to TRBD1 (6 bases). V lost 4 bases and J lost 0, with 16 bases in between. The germline CDR1 and CDR2 sequences are SGHTS and YDEGEE. CDR3 length: 16 amino acids. As DNA, the CDR3 is TGTGCCAGCAGCCCCTGGAAGGGGACACTGAACACTGAAGCTTTCTTT. It specifies CASSPWKGTLNTEAFF. Based on the CDR3 plus reference TRBV5-8 and TRBJ1-1, the full variable domain is EAGVTQSPTHLIKTRGQQATLRCSPISGHTSVYWYQQALGLGLQFLLWYDEGEERNRGNFPPRFSGRQFPNYSSELNVNALELEDSALYLCASSPWKGTLNTEAFFGQGTRLTVV.

The chain links TRBV28 to TRBJ1-1, with 7 bases aligning to TRBD1. Germline V CDR1 and CDR2: MDHEN, SYDVKM. Trimming removed 5 bases from V and 1 base from J; junction bases left unmatched: 10. The CDR3 is 16 residues long. The CDR3: CASSLGTASQNTEAFF. The CDR3 nucleotides read TGTGCCAGCAGTCTCGGGACAGCTAGCCAGAACACTGAAGCTTTCTTT.

This clone was picked up one time. The chain employs TRBV6-4 and TRBJ2-1; 7 bases match TRBD1. The CDR3 has 15 residues. Looked up from germline, CDR1 is MRHNA and CDR2 is SNTAGT. J gave up 5 bases and V 5 bases, and 9 bases lay outside the gene matches. The CDR3 protein is CASSPDRVSHNEQFF. The CDR3 coding sequence is TGTGCCAGCAGTCCCGACAGGGTCTCGCACAATGAGCAGTTCTTC.

This chain connects TRBV30 to TRBJ2-7; 9 bases are a match to TRBD2. The CDR3 runs 23 residues. The trim removed 2 bases at V and 0 bases at J, leaving 29 bases unmatched. The germline V gene encodes CDR1 GTSNPN and CDR2 SVGIG (reference sequence). In DNA, the CDR3 is TGTGCCTGGAGTTCCGGGATTTACGGGTTAGCGGGAGCCCAGTGGACGAGCTCCTACGAGCAGTACTTC. Protein: CAWSSGIYGLAGAQWTSSYEQYF.

Only one count was recorded for this clone. This chain connects TRBV6-5 to TRBJ2-1, with D unclear. With 4 bases removed from V and 8 bases from J, the gap between germline ends came to 18 bases. In germline, CDR1 is MNHEY, CDR2 SVGAGI. The CDR3 has 15 amino acids. The CDR3 region is CASSLEFGDPDEQFF. The DNA of the CDR3 is TGTGCCAGCAGTTTGGAGTTTGGGGATCCCGATGAGCAGTTCTTC.

This clone was detected a few times. The rearrangement uses TRBV2 and TRBJ1-2, with D unclear. This CDR3 contains 11 residues. Germline loops: CDR1 SNHLY, CDR2 FYNNEI. V lost 3 bases to trimming and J lost 7 bases, with 6 bases between them. Here the CDR3 reads CASSDLFGYTF. In DNA form, the CDR3 reads TGTGCCAGCAGTGACTTGTTTGGCTACACCTTC.

This clone was detected a few times. The chain couples TRBV28 to TRBJ1-3; 9 positions match TRBD1. Germline V gene data show CDR1 as MDHEN and CDR2 as SYDVKM. There are 14 residues in the CDR3. V shed 5 bases, J shed 5 bases, and the junction held 4 bases outside the gene matches. CDR3 DNA: TGTGCCAGCAGTGGACAGGGGAGGAGAAACACCATATATTTT. It encodes CASSGQGRRNTIYF.

In its sample, this clone was seen a few times. The CDR3 sequence is CASSSGLAAQVETQYF. The CDR3 DNA reads as TGTGCCAGCAGCTCCGGACTAGCGGCCCAAGTGGAGACCCAGTACTTC. The chain carries TRBV9 and TRBJ2-5; TRBD2 matches at 10 bases. Germline values: CDR1 SGDLS, CDR2 YYNGEE. J gave up 5 bases and V 4 bases, and 11 bases lay outside the gene matches. This CDR3 is built from 16 residues.

The chain links TRBV5-1 to TRBJ2-2; D may be TRBD1 (5 bases). The CDR3 is made up of 18 amino acids. V was trimmed by 2 bases and J by 4 bases, leaving 21 bases between them. Germline V gives CDR1 SGHRS, CDR2 YFSETQ. The CDR3 bases are TGCGCCAGCAGCTTCGGACAAAGGACGTGGAGAGCCACCGGGGAGCTGTTTTTT. Its translation is CASSFGQRTWRATGELFF.

The chain links TRBV5-1 to TRBJ2-5; possibly TRBD1 for D (6 bases). The CDR3 covers 14 residues. Trimming removed 3 bases at V and 6 bases at J, with 15 bases between. The germline CDR1 and CDR2 sequences are SGHRS and YFSETQ. CDR3 region: CASSSQQGVQTQYF. In DNA, the CDR3 is TGCGCCAGCAGCTCCCAACAGGGAGTCCAGACCCAGTACTTC.

The chain combines TRBV6-1 with TRBJ2-1; 10 nucleotides line up with TRBD2. With V trimmed by 5 bases and J by 3 bases, 4 bases remained unmatched. The length of the CDR3 is 15 residues. Germline CDR1 MNHNS, CDR2 SASEGT. The CDR3 region has the DNA TGTGCCAGCAGTCCCCGGACTAGCGGCTACAATGAGCAGTTCTTC. Its protein product is CASSPRTSGYNEQFF.

In this sample, this clone turned up a few times. This chain links TRBV7-3 with TRBJ2-7; D remains unclear. Germline assignment: CDR1 SGHTA and CDR2 FQGTGA. The CDR3 covers 14 residues. V lost 5 bases to trimming and J lost 1 base, with 12 bases between them. The CDR3 loop is CASSPNGDSYEQYF. The CDR3 DNA reads as TGTGCCAGCAGCCCCAATGGGGATTCCTACGAGCAGTACTTC. The complete variable domain, with remaining parts taken from reference TRBV7-3 and TRBJ2-7, reads GAGVSQTPSNKVTEKGKYVELRCDPISGHTALYWYRQSLGQGPEFLIYFQGTGAADDSGLPNDRFFAVRPEGSVSTLKIQRTERGDSAVYLCASSPNGDSYEQYFGPGTRLTVT.

This rearrangement joins TRBV28 to TRBJ1-5; D possibly corresponds to TRBD1 (5 bases). Trimming removed 2 bases from V and 7 bases from J, with 18 bases in between. CDR1 MDHEN and CDR2 SYDVKM come from the germline V gene. CDR3 length equals 16 residues. The CDR3, as DNA: TGTGCCAGCAGTTTACTAATTCCCAGGGTCGACCAGCCCCAGCATTTT. Its protein product is CASSLLIPRVDQPQHF.

V is TRBV28 and J is TRBJ2-5, with TRBD1 as a possible D gene (5 bases). The germline V gene has CDR1 MDHEN and CDR2 SYDVKM. V was cut by 8 bases and J by 2 bases, with 12 bases left in between. The CDR3 consists of 13 residues. The CDR3 nucleotides are TGTGCCAGCGGGGCCAGGAATCAAGAGACCCAGTACTTC. It is translated as CASGARNQETQYF.

This clone has a count of ten or more. The chain employs TRBV5-1 and TRBJ2-2, with 10 nucleotides matching TRBD2. With 7 bases clipped from V and 5 bases from J, the junction kept 5 bases outside the gene matches. Germline loops: CDR1 SGHRS, CDR2 YFSETQ. The CDR3 is 14 amino acids. The CDR3 loop reads CASVAGGWTGELFF. CDR3 DNA: TGCGCCAGCGTAGCGGGAGGATGGACCGGGGAGCTGTTTTTT.